This T cell receptor (beta chain) emerged from a study of tissue T cells after allogeneic stem cell transplantation. Whole-study results and caveats: Blood and spleen captured only part of the tissue TCR repertoire. Across patients, clones rarely overlapped, yet motif clusters were shared tissue-specifically. TCR repertoires tracked anatomic similarity, regardless of disease or transplant status. Sampling depth was limited, and the cohort was small and clinically varied.

Assay: immunoSEQ multiplex PCR; the TCRdb copy retains only in-frame clones and omits some. The table has under 1,500 clones, just over 55% seen once; the top ten hold 6.6%. Germline loops: CDR1 FNHDT, CDR2 SITEND (reference sequence). The CDR3 spans 16 residues. V was pared by 0 bases and J by 1 base, with 2 bases of the junction left unmatched. About this clone itself: Its matching antigen is unknown. Gene labels here are mouse ones. The read is 1 residue too short to cover the CDR3 end, so that end is filled in from the germline J gene.

The specimen sequenced was skin. The chain recombines TRBV19 with TRBJ2-2, with 8 bases aligning to TRBD1. The TCR sequence derives from a female BALB/c mouse in good health. The MHC haplotype recorded for the strain is H2-d. This chain's CDR3 is CASSIGTGRNTGQLYF. The CDR3 bases that were read are TGTGCCAGCAGTATAGGGACAGGGAGAAACACCGGGCAGCTCTAC. The full variable domain, rest sourced from reference TRBV19 and TRBJ2-2, is GGIITQTPKFLIGQEGQKLTLKCQQNFNHDTMYWYRQDSGKGLRLIYYSITENDLQKGDLSEGYDASREKKSSFSLTVTSAQKNEMAVFLCASSIGTGRNTGQLYFGEGSKLTVL.